The TCR beta chain described here comes from a study of monozygotic twins with cystic fibrosis (dated by TCRdb to 2020 to 2023). Broadly, across the study: Barcoded libraries were made from approximately 2.8 micrograms of fragmented DNA using about 16 PCR cycles. To gauge how much genetics shapes V and J gene usage, the researchers compared TCR beta repertoires both within and across 16 monozygotic twin pairs who have cystic fibrosis. Made up mostly of children and adolescents, the cohort included ten female and six male twin pairs ranging in age from roughly 2.0 to 40 years, with a median of roughly 8.4 years. Twins were ranked among about a thousand cohort participants for weight-for-height and FEVPerc (FEV1 disease centile) at the day of blood sampling. Data for three of the twin pairs had been reported previously in another context.

TCR beta CDR3 regions were amplified by multiplex PCR with the immunoSEQ immune profiling system according to the manufacturer's instructions. An Illumina NextSeq system was used for sequencing. In the paper's pipeline: The immunoSEQ Analyzer platform handled processing of the sequence data, and clonality was calculated by taking the square root of Simpson's index of productive rearrangements. Similarity in V and J usage was measured by Jensen-Shannon distance, and OLGA was used to compute CDR3 generation probabilities. Shared CDR3 sequences were searched in the immuneACCESS database (August 2020) and in VDJdb (December 2020). TCRdb obtained this table from immuneACCESS and retained in-frame rearrangements with V and J assigned. These tables miss some clones; where compared with another copy, unresolved V genes account for less than half of the shortfall, and the remainder is unexplained. The V and J calls and clone size are taken from that table; D and trimming were inferred from the DNA. The sample table records some 35,000 clones; about 89% of these occur just once. Around 0.19% of the sample is taken by the ten largest.

The study at large found these results: Simpson clonality tended to be low (median roughly 0.009), which suggests a naive-dominated repertoire, although clonality was higher in the most severely affected patients. The greatest similarity to the co-twin was observed for V gene usage in 13 of 16 pairs and for J usage in 8 of 16 pairs, which suggested genetic constraints. The cohort was small, and no association was found between shared CDR3 numbers and age, concordance or disease severity. Significantly higher nucleotide-identical clonotype sharing was observed within monozygotic CF twin pairs than between unrelated CF individuals (P = 0.000026, Mann-Whitney).

Including cysteine and phenylalanine, the CDR3 has 14 amino acids. The read is trimmed to its CDR3 DNA, 42 bases read in frame from base 1. CDR1 and CDR2 are read off the germline V gene as MNHEY and SVGAGI. Trimming removed 2 bases from V and 4 bases from J; the gene matches leave 4 bases unexplained. The twin pairs came from the European Cystic Fibrosis Twin and Sibling Study Cohort, which recruited patients from more than 150 CF clinics across 14 European countries. Both zygosity and CFTR genotype were checked in-house, and zygosity was tested with multiplex PCR across nine short tandem repeat loci. Peripheral blood was sampled from each twin, with clinical parameters recorded on the day of blood sampling. Phenol/chloroform extraction was used to isolate genomic DNA from peripheral blood cells, and the DNA was then kept in TE buffer at 4 degrees C. Details on this clone: It lacks a known antigen. No base quality values were provided; no much bigger clone lies one nucleotide off.

The sample comprised blood. This receptor chain uses TRBV6-5 and TRBJ2-7; 8 central nucleotides agree with TRBD1. This TCR came from a boy aged 2 to 9 with cystic fibrosis. The CDR3 in this case is CASSYRDRLYEQYF. The DNA sequence is TGTGCCAGCAGTTACCGGGACAGGCTGTACGAGCAGTACTTC.